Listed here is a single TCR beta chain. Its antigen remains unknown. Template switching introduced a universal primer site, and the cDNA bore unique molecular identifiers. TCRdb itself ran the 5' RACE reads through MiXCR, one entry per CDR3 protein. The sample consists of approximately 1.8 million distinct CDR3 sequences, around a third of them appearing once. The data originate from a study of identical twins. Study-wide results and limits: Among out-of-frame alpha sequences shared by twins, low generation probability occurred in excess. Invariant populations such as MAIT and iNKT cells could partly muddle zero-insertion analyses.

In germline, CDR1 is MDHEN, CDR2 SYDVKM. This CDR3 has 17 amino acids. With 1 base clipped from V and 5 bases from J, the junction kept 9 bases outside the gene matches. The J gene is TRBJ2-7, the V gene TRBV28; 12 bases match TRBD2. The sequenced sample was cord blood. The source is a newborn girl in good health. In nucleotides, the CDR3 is TGTGCCAGCAGTTTATTGGCTAGCGGGAGGGCCGTGCACGAGCAGTACTTC. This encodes CASSLLASGRAVHEQYF.